The source of this T cell receptor beta chain is a study of OX40 agonist ivuxolimab in advanced cancers. Study-level results: Clonal expansion from baseline to week 6 occurred in both CD4+ and CD8+ T cells.

A word on this clone: Its antigen is unknown.

Method: immunoSEQ multiplex PCR; TCRdb's copy keeps in-frame clones and lacks some. Among tens of thousands of clones listed, 79% were seen once. The ends were cut back, 2 bases at V and 4 bases at J, with 12 bases in the middle. In germline, CDR1 is SGHDT, CDR2 YYEEEE. The CDR3 runs to 14 residues. The material sequenced was CD4+ or CD8+ T cells sorted from blood, taken in a trial of the OX40 agonist ivuxolimab. This receptor was taken from an adult with an advanced solid tumor such as melanoma, head and neck, liver or kidney cancer. The gene calls are TRBV5-6 and TRBJ1-1; tentatively, D is TRBD1 (6 bases). The CDR3 reads CASSFGTISTEAFF. The CDR3 coding sequence is TGTGCCAGCAGCTTTGGGACAATTAGCACTGAAGCTTTCTTT. Full variable domain (rest looked up from reference TRBV5-6 and TRBJ1-1): DAGVTQSPTHLIKTRGQQVTLRCSPKSGHDTVSWYQQALGQGPQFIFQYYEEEERQRGNFPDRFSGHQFPNYSSELNVNALLLGDSALYLCASSFGTISTEAFFGQGTRLTVV.